This TCR beta chain is from a study of blood T cells in healthy people across ages. Primed by a sample-barcoded 5' primer and a J-beta primer mix, a second PCR proceeded for 7 to 11 cycles. Each cDNA molecule was tagged by a template-switch adaptor that had 12 random nucleotides. TCRdb reanalysed the 5' RACE reads using MiXCR and keeps one entry per CDR3 protein. The sample consists of around 780,000 distinct CDR3 sequences, 20% to 30% of them appearing once. This CDR3 has 13 residues. Trimming cost V 8 bases and J 2 bases, with 12 bases left between them. CDR1 is SEHNR, CDR2 FQNEAQ, per germline (reference sequence). The same specimen was also included in a second study, on T cells of mothers and their children. That report notes: Unrelated pairs and related pairs have their TCR recombination output shaped similarly by thymic selection.

The TCR comes from a boy younger than 18 in good health. V is TRBV7-9 and J is TRBJ2-5; D is ambiguous. The material sequenced was blood. The CDR3 spells CASQSGRQETQYF. CDR3 nucleotides: TGTGCCAGCCAAAGTGGCAGACAAGAGACCCAGTACTTC.